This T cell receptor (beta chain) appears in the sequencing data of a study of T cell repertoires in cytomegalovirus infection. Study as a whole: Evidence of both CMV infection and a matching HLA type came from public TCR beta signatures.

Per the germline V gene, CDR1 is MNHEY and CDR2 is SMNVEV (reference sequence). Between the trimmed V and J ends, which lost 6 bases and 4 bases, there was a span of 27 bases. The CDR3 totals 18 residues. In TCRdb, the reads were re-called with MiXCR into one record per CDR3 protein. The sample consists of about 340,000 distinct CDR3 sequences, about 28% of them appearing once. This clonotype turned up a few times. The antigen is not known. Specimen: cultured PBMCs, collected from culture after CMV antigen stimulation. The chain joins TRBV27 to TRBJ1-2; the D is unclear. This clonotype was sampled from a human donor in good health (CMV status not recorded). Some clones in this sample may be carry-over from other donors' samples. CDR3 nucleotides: TGTGCCAGCAGCCCCGTTTTAAGTCAAGACTCTTTTCGCTATGGCTACACCTTC. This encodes CASSPVLSQDSFRYGYTF.